This TCR beta chain emerged from a study of blood T cell repertoires in COVID-19 (TCRdb year 2020). About the full investigation: The collaborator samples originated in the United States, Italy and Spain and spanned the acute and convalescent phases of COVID-19. The material from the prospective study consisted of cDNA or gDNA derived from T cells, B-cell-depleted T cells, or PBMCs. Subjects who had been exposed to COVID-19, were actively infected with it, or had recovered from it provided the deeply sampled blood TCRbeta repertoires that made up the dataset. The repertoires were released in a freely available public database meant as a resource for research on the immune response to SARS-CoV-2. Samples were obtained from the ongoing ImmuneRACE study (first 160 participants) and from some 1,300 subjects provided by 6 global collaborators. Sample metadata almost always included a de-identified subject ID, COVID-19 status, age in years and sex. Where HLA class I and class II types were available, the types were taken from metadata supplied by the sample provider, not from assay-based typing. The full study reports these points: The amount of clinical and demographic metadata varied by source and participant and was provided uncurated.

Unmatched junction bases come to 7, with V trimmed by 5 bases and J by 4 bases. The CDR3 sequence holds 16 residues, the cysteine and phenylalanine included. Only the CDR3 part of the read is kept: 48 bases, read in frame from the first base. Per the germline V gene, KGHDR is the CDR1 and SFDVKD is the CDR2. Turning to this clone: Which antigen it targets is not known. Per-base quality was not reported, and no clone a single base away is much larger than it.

One collaborating source in Seattle enrolled patients while the patients were actively infected and followed the patients over time throughout the course of disease. Whole blood was collected in K2EDTA tubes by collaborating institutions according to the institutions' own protocols. For TCRbeta analysis, collaborators shipped samples in one of three forms: frozen whole blood, isolated PBMCs, or DNA extracted from either of those sample types. TCRbeta CDR3 regions were amplified from genomic DNA using the immunoSEQ Assay, a bias-controlled multiplex PCR. Under the source paper's analysis protocol: Within the assay, amplification of reference gene primers was used to estimate how many nucleated cells each sample contained. To quantify the absolute abundance of each unique TCRbeta CDR3 rearrangement, sequence reads were collapsed and filtered. Productive Simpson clonality was computed per sample as the square root of Simpson's diversity index over productive rearrangements. What TCRdb holds here is the immuneACCESS table cut down to in-frame rearrangements. Part of the clones is not present; checked against another copy, under half of the missing clones reflect an unresolved V gene, and the others are unexplained. Clone size and the V and J calls come from that table; the DNA yielded D and trimming. A total of 350,000 to 450,000 clones appear in this sample, 75% to 90% of them only once. Jointly, the top ten make up just over 7% of the sample.

This clonotype originated in a woman in her sixties or seventies with COVID-19, enrolled during active disease. Input material: peripheral blood. This sequence uses TRBV24-1 and TRBJ2-1; 10 bases in the middle match TRBD2. The DNA is as follows: TGTGCCACCAGTGCCTCGACTAGCGGGTTTTACAATGAGCAGTTCTTC. Its protein product is CATSASTSGFYNEQFF.